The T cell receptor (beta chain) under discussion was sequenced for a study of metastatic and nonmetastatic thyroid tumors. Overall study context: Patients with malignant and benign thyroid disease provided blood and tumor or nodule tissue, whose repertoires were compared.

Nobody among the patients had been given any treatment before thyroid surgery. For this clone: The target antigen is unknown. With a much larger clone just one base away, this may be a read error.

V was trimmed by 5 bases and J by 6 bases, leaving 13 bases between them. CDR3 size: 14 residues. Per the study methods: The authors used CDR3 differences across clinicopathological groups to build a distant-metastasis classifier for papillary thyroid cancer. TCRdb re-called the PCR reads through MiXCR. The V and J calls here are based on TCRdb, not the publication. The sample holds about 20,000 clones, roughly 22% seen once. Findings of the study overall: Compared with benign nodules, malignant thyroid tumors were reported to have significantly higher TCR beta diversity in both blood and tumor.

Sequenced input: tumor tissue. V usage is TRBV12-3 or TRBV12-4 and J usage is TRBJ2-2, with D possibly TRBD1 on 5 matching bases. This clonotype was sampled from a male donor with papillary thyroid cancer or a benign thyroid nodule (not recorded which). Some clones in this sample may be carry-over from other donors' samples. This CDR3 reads CASSRTRGSGELFF. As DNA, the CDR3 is TGTGCCAGCAGTCGGACAAGGGGTTCCGGGGAGCTGTTTTTT.